This T cell receptor beta chain was recovered during a study of T-cell reconstitution after alpha-beta-depleted transplantation in children. Unique molecular identifiers were incorporated during preparation of the TCRbeta library. Each CDR3 protein gets one entry after TCRdb re-called the PCR reads with MiXCR. The profile shows over 150,000 distinct CDR3 sequences, roughly 6.3% of them singletons. Deletions cut 2 bases from V and 7 bases from J, with 11 bases between. CDR3 length equals 13 residues. The clonotype was recovered from a girl less than two years old with combined immunodeficiency, due to receive a stem cell transplant. This material consisted of PBMCs, taken before TCRalphabeta/CD19-depleted stem cell transplant. The chain carries TRBV12-3 or TRBV12-4 and TRBJ1-1; possibly TRBD1 for D (5 bases). CDR3 amino acids: CASSLLTASEAFF. The CDR3 nucleotides are TGTGCCAGCAGTTTATTGACAGCTAGTGAAGCTTTCTTT.